What follows are 9 T cell receptor beta chains derived from one specimen sequenced in a study of shared clonotypes between healthy human individuals. Sequenced by immunoSEQ multiplex PCR; TCRdb stores in-frame clones only, minus some. The data contain hundreds of thousands of clones, around 79% of them singletons. Sequenced input: PBMCs. These receptors were taken from a woman between 40 and 50 years old in good health. Some clones in this sample may be carry-over from other donors' samples.

The rearrangement uses TRBV5-4 and TRBJ2-1, with D unclear. The V gene lost 3 bases and the J gene lost 1 base, with 11 bases spanning the gap. Looked up from germline, CDR1 is SGHNT and CDR2 is YYREEE (reference sequence). This CDR3 is 15 amino acids long. The CDR3 DNA sequence: TGTGCCAGCAGCTCAATGACGAGGTCCTACAATGAGCAGTTCTTC. Its translation: CASSSMTRSYNEQFF.

This clone has a handful of counts. This chain uses TRBV29-1 with TRBJ1-1; D is ambiguous. Trimming shortened V by 4 bases and J by 6 bases, and 9 bases separated the two germline ends. This CDR3 contains 11 residues. The germline V gene encodes CDR1 SQVTM and CDR2 ANQGSEA. CDR3 DNA: TGCAGCGTTGTGAGATCGGCTGAAGCTTTCTTT. It encodes CSVVRSAEAFF.

The CDR3 sequence: CASSEAVGRLFF. The CDR3 DNA sequence: TGTGCCAGCAGTGAAGCTGTGGGACGACTGTTTTTT. This chain connects TRBV6-1 to TRBJ1-4; D is possibly TRBD1 (5 bases). Trimming stripped 0 bases from V and 13 bases from J, with 9 bases between. The length of the CDR3 is 12 residues. Germline CDR1 is MNHNS and CDR2 is SASEGT.

This clone was picked up one time. J is TRBJ1-5 and V is TRBV5-5, with D possibly TRBD1 on 5 matching bases. CDR3 length equals 14 residues. Germline V gives CDR1 SGHKS, CDR2 YYEKEE (reference sequence). V was cut by 0 bases and J by 5 bases, with 9 bases left in between. Here the CDR3 DNA reads TGTGCCAGCAGCTTGGACAGGAGAGATCAGCCCCAGCATTTT. Its translation: CASSLDRRDQPQHF.

The CDR3 sequence is CASSSGHYEQYF. CDR3 DNA: TGTGCCAGCAGCTCCGGACACTACGAGCAGTACTTC. V gene TRBV6-5 combines with J gene TRBJ2-7; perhaps TRBD1 as D (5 bases). The CDR3 sequence is 12 residues long. Per the germline V gene, CDR1 is MNHEY and CDR2 is SVGAGI. V was cut by 6 bases and J by 3 bases, with 9 bases left in between.

The chain carries TRBV20-1 and TRBJ1-4; D gene ambiguous. Germline V gene lookup returns CDR1 DFQATT and CDR2 SNEGSKA (reference sequence). CDR3 length: 10 residues. The V end lost 3 bases, the J end lost 7 bases, and 3 bases lay between the germline ends. The CDR3 here is CSASVEKLFF. The CDR3 nucleotides are TGCAGTGCTAGCGTTGAAAAACTGTTTTTT.

For this clone: At one boundary the junction diverges from the germline segment, which might be a read error. V is TRBV10-2 and J is TRBJ2-1; the D is unclear. The CDR3 consists of 13 residues. CDR1 is WSHSY and CDR2 is SAAADI in the germline V gene. In nucleotides, the CDR3 is TGCGCCAGCAGGGAGTCAGGAAACAATGAGCAGTTCTTC. It is translated as CASRESGNNEQFF.

The genes are TRBV21-1 and TRBJ2-3; whether TRBD1, the table's D call, matches the DNA was not checked. TRBV21-1 represents a pseudogene. This CDR3 contains 16 residues. The CDR3 here is CASNFSRDRGTDTQYF. CDR3 DNA sequence: TGTGCCAGCAACTTCAGCCGGGACAGGGGCACAGATACGCAGTATTTT.

The chain combines TRBV10-3 with TRBJ1-1; D unresolved. This CDR3 region has 12 residues. Trimming pared 0 bases from V and 13 bases from J, leaving 12 bases between. The germline CDR1 and CDR2 sequences are ENHRY and SYGVKD. The CDR3 is CAISESGELSFF. The CDR3 nucleotides read TGTGCCATCAGTGAGTCCGGGGAACTAAGTTTCTTT.